Listed below are T cell receptor beta chains from one sample, sequenced in a study of shared clonotypes between healthy human individuals. The table came from immunoSEQ multiplex PCR; TCRdb's copy has only in-frame clones and leaves some out. The table lists a few million clones, about 92% of them singletons. What was sequenced was naive CD4+ T cells from PBMCs. These receptor sequences come from a man between 18 and 35 years old in good health. Some clones in this sample may be carry-over from other donors' samples. The CDR3 runs from the conserved cysteine through the conserved F or W.

CDR3 protein: CASSSDTEAFF
J gene: TRBJ1-1
V gene: TRBV6-5

CDR3 protein: CASSRLGGDTDTQYF
J gene: TRBJ2-3
V gene: TRBV14

CDR3 protein: CASSSPDYLSTDTQYF
J gene: TRBJ2-3
V gene: TRBV28

CDR3 protein: CASRCLAVSTDTQYF
J gene: TRBJ2-3
V gene: TRBV25-1

CDR3 protein: CASSWGPTSGNTIYF
J gene: TRBJ1-3
V gene: TRBV5-6

CDR3 protein: CASSEVGVEKLFF
J gene: TRBJ1-4
V gene: TRBV2

CDR3 protein: CASSVMGAGGHNEQFF
J gene: TRBJ2-1
V gene: TRBV25-1

CDR3 protein: CAWSVGAYTEAFF
J gene: TRBJ1-1
V gene: TRBV30

CDR3 protein: CASSRGTSGIGGGSYEQYF
J gene: TRBJ2-7
V gene: TRBV4-2

CDR3 protein: CASSRSGTSYEQYF
J gene: TRBJ2-7
V gene: TRBV19

CDR3 protein: CASSAQGALSSYEQYF
J gene: TRBJ2-7
V gene: TRBV5-6

CDR3 protein: CASSLGQGAYNEQFF
J gene: TRBJ2-1
V gene: TRBV11-2

CDR3 protein: CASSPGTQGQPQHF
J gene: TRBJ1-5
V gene: TRBV18

CDR3 protein: CASSRTSGRAGAYEQYF
J gene: TRBJ2-7
V gene: TRBV5-1

CDR3 protein: CASSLLGQGRETQYF
J gene: TRBJ2-5
V gene: TRBV5-4

CDR3 protein: CASSIDGTIEKPSTDTQYF
J gene: TRBJ2-3
V gene: TRBV19

CDR3 protein: CASSPLNSPLHF
J gene: TRBJ1-6
V gene: TRBV6-5

CDR3 protein: CASSPVDTDTQYF
J gene: TRBJ2-3
V gene: TRBV18

CDR3 protein: CASSTDRTLGGYTF
J gene: TRBJ1-2
V gene: TRBV18

CDR3 protein: CAWREPHSYEQYF
J gene: TRBJ2-7
V gene: TRBV7-9

CDR3 protein: CASSIRVNYGYTF
J gene: TRBJ1-2
V gene: TRBV19

CDR3 protein: CASRTENPGSYGEQFF
J gene: TRBJ2-1
V gene: TRBV5-1

CDR3 protein: CASSSRFQGNEQYF
J gene: TRBJ2-7
V gene: TRBV4-2

CDR3 protein: CASSPSAGRSNQPQHF
J gene: TRBJ1-5
V gene: TRBV18

CDR3 protein: CASKGTDSNQPQHF
J gene: TRBJ1-5
V gene: TRBV28

CDR3 protein: CASSQGPGRAYNEQFF
J gene: TRBJ2-1
V gene: TRBV14

CDR3 protein: CASSLGGYAGELFF
J gene: TRBJ2-2
V gene: TRBV7-9

CDR3 protein: CASSPPLVSDTQYF
J gene: TRBJ2-3
V gene: TRBV9

CDR3 protein: CASSLGRTSGELTGELFF
J gene: TRBJ2-2
V gene: TRBV5-1

CDR3 protein: CASSLGSGADTQYF
J gene: TRBJ2-3
V gene: TRBV7-3

CDR3 protein: CASSLLADETQYF
J gene: TRBJ2-5
V gene: TRBV11-1

CDR3 protein: CASSRLAGGYNEQFF
J gene: TRBJ2-1
V gene: TRBV27

CDR3 protein: CSASRDRDQPQHF
J gene: TRBJ1-5
V gene: TRBV29-1

CDR3 protein: CASISQGPTYEQYF
J gene: TRBJ2-7
V gene: TRBV28

CDR3 protein: CASSVAPWSSGTTDTQYF
J gene: TRBJ2-3
V gene: TRBV9

CDR3 protein: CAISEFVGGGQPQHF
J gene: TRBJ1-5
V gene: TRBV10-3

CDR3 protein: CASSQVHGRVDEQFF
J gene: TRBJ2-1
V gene: TRBV14

CDR3 protein: CARSLKVGQGRTGELFF
J gene: TRBJ2-2
V gene: TRBV5-3

CDR3 protein: CATSRSAGQGYEQYF
J gene: TRBJ2-7
V gene: TRBV15

CDR3 protein: CASRLDRGYSYEQYF
J gene: TRBJ2-7
V gene: TRBV6-1

CDR3 protein: CASSLDGGNSGANVLTF
J gene: TRBJ2-6
V gene: TRBV5-1